What follows describes a single T cell receptor (beta chain). This sample was taken from a study of patients and donors after allogeneic stem cell transplantation. From the RT-PCR reads, TCRdb called clonotypes with MiXCR, one entry per CDR3 protein. This repertoire shows about 230,000 distinct CDR3 sequences, roughly 15% found once; its top ten account for under 14%. This CDR3 is 15 amino acids long. Trimming at V came to 4 bases and at J to 4 bases, leaving 8 bases not matched to a gene. Germline values: CDR1 SGHRS, CDR2 YFSETQ. Specimen: blood, either unsorted or a sorted T cell fraction (not recorded which). J is TRBJ2-1 and V is TRBV5-1; 7 nucleotides align to TRBD1. The sequence came from a human donor who was either an allogeneic HSCT recipient or a stem cell or donor lymphocyte infusion donor (not recorded which). It is not recorded whose cells these are; they may come from a transplant donor. The DNA for the CDR3 is TGCGCCAGCAGCCACTCGGGACAGAGATACAATGAGCAGTTCTTC. Amino acids: CASSHSGQRYNEQFF.